The 20 T cell receptor beta chains below were found in one sample sequenced in a study of cytomegalovirus exposure and HLA in healthy donors. Both 60 Vbeta primers and 13 Jbeta primers went into the PCR. TCRdb's table, derived via immunoSEQ multiplex PCR, lists solely in-frame clones and lacks some. The sample gives about 110,000 clones, 74% of which show up once; about 2.6% is in the top ten. Input material: PBMCs. These receptors were collected from a man aged 45-60 years in good health and CMV-seropositive.

The chain combines TRBV6-1 with TRBJ2-7; 9 positions agree with TRBD2. Germline trimming cut 5 bases from V and 3 bases from J; bases unmatched to any gene: 5. CDR3 size: 14 residues. CDR1 MNHNS and CDR2 SASEGT come from the germline V gene. The CDR3 nucleotides are TGTGCCAGCAGTCTAGCGGGACTAGACTACGAGCAGTACTTC. Its protein product is CASSLAGLDYEQYF.

This sequence joins TRBV30 and TRBJ2-5, with D perhaps TRBD2 (6 bases). The CDR3 is 19 residues long. Trimming shortened V by 2 bases and J by 0 bases, and 25 bases separated the two germline ends. Germline loops: CDR1 GTSNPN, CDR2 SVGIG (reference sequence). The CDR3 DNA sequence: TGTGCCTGGAGTCCTATAGTATGGGGGGTTAGCGGCTACCAAGAGACCCAGTACTTC. Amino acid sequence: CAWSPIVWGVSGYQETQYF.

This chain joins TRBV5-4 and TRBJ2-7, with D unclear. This CDR3 has 13 residues. Germline V gives CDR1 SGHNT, CDR2 YYREEE (reference sequence). The ends were cut back, 4 bases at V and 3 bases at J, with 11 bases in the middle. The DNA for the CDR3 is TGTGCCAGCAGCGAGACCCTAGACTACGAGCAGTACTTC. This codes for CASSETLDYEQYF.

This chain connects TRBV5-5 to TRBJ2-3; TRBD2 might be the D (6 bases). The CDR3 loop spans 15 amino acids. From germline, CDR1 is SGHKS and CDR2 YYEKEE (reference sequence). V gave up 4 bases and J gave up 0 bases, with 12 bases separating them. CDR3 sequence reads: CASSLGGLSTDTQYF. The DNA for the CDR3 is TGTGCCAGCAGCCTTGGCGGACTAAGCACAGATACGCAGTATTTT.

This clone was found a few times. This chain joins TRBV9 and TRBJ2-5; 7 bases are shared with TRBD1. Germline V gives CDR1 SGDLS, CDR2 YYNGEE. The CDR3 is 14 amino acids. Trimming at V came to 3 bases and at J to 4 bases, leaving 6 bases not matched to a gene. The CDR3, as DNA: TGTGCCAGCAGCGCCGTAGGGGGCCCAGAGACCCAGTACTTC. Amino acids: CASSAVGGPETQYF.

The sample holds one count of this clone. This chain connects TRBV4-1 to TRBJ1-5; D is uncertain. Germline V gene lookup returns CDR1 MGHRA and CDR2 YSYEKL. This CDR3 is built from 14 residues. V was shortened by 0 bases and J by 6 bases, with 9 bases between the two germline ends. CDR3 coding DNA: TGCGCCAGCAGCCAAGATCGCGGTACTCAGCCCCAGCATTTT. This codes for CASSQDRGTQPQHF.

This clone was seen only once. The chain employs TRBV5-1 and TRBJ2-2; 7 bases match TRBD1. Looked up from germline, CDR1 is SGHRS and CDR2 is YFSETQ. V trimming: 4 bases; J trimming: 4 bases; junction bases outside the gene matches: 7. The CDR3 runs to 15 residues. CDR3 amino acids: CASSIQGSGTGELFF. The CDR3 DNA is TGCGCCAGCAGCATACAGGGGTCGGGCACCGGGGAGCTGTTTTTT.

This chain connects TRBV5-1 to TRBJ2-2; D gene ambiguous. The germline CDR1 and CDR2 sequences are SGHRS and YFSETQ. V was pared by 2 bases and J by 0 bases, with 11 bases between. The CDR3 is 16 residues long. The DNA for the CDR3 is TGCGCCAGCAGCTTATCCGTCCCTTCGAACACCGGGGAGCTGTTTTTT. Translating gives CASSLSVPSNTGELFF.

The chain carries TRBV14 and TRBJ1-2; 7 bases fit TRBD1. After removal of 3 bases from V and 3 bases from J, the junction contained 7 bases not matched to a gene. This CDR3 region has 15 residues. CDR1 SGHDN and CDR2 FVKESK come from the germline V gene. The CDR3 sequence is CASSHGTGADYGYTF. The CDR3 DNA reads as TGTGCCAGCAGCCACGGAACAGGGGCGGACTATGGCTACACCTTC.

This clone was counted once. This rearrangement joins TRBV25-1 to TRBJ2-2, with 8 bases matching TRBD2. CDR3 size: 18 residues. CDR1 and CDR2 from the germline V gene are MGHDK and SYGVNS. V was clipped by 7 bases and J by 0 bases; unmatched bases: 13. The chain's CDR3 is CASTPGVGRASNTGELFF. CDR3 DNA sequence: TGTGCCAGCACTCCAGGCGTCGGGAGGGCCTCGAACACCGGGGAGCTGTTTTTT.

This chain links TRBV7-9 with TRBJ2-1; D might be TRBD2 (5 bases). CDR3 size: 14 residues. Trimming took off 5 bases at V and 3 bases at J, with 11 bases between the two ends. CDR1 is SEHNR and CDR2 is FQNEAQ in the germline V gene (reference sequence). CDR3 coding DNA: TGTGCCAGCAGCCTGCTAGGAGGCTACAATGAGCAGTTCTTC. It specifies CASSLLGGYNEQFF.

The V gene is TRBV11-3, the J gene TRBJ1-1; 7 bases line up with TRBD1. Germline CDR1 SGHNT, CDR2 YENEEA. The junction had 5 bases not matched to a gene; V was cut back by 5 bases and J by 2 bases. CDR3 length: 14 residues. The CDR3 is CASSPGTANTEAFF. DNA of the CDR3: TGTGCCAGCAGCCCCGGGACAGCAAACACTGAAGCTTTCTTT.

The count of this clone is one. The chain employs TRBV6-5 and TRBJ1-2; D is perhaps TRBD1 (5 bases). Germline V CDR1 and CDR2: MNHEY, SVGAGI. The CDR3 is 15 amino acids. V lost 10 bases and J lost 4, with 22 bases in between. Written as DNA, the CDR3 is TGTGCCACCCTCCCCCGGGGACTGACTCTCTATGGCTACACCTTC. Protein sequence: CATLPRGLTLYGYTF.

The chain uses TRBV2 and TRBJ2-7, with D perhaps TRBD1 (8 bases). From germline, CDR1 is SNHLY and CDR2 FYNNEI. Trimming pared 4 bases from V and 6 bases from J, leaving 16 bases between. The CDR3 sequence is 14 residues long. The CDR3 DNA sequence: TGTGCCAGCAGTGGTCTACAGGGGGGGGGCGAGCAGTACTTC. This sequence encodes CASSGLQGGGEQYF. The variable domain in full, completed from reference TRBV2 and TRBJ2-7, reads EPEVTQTPSHQVTQMGQEVILRCVPISNHLYFYWYRQILGQKVEFLVSFYNNEISEKSEIFDDQFSVERPDGSNFTLKIRSTKLEDSAMYFCASSGLQGGGEQYFGPGTRLTVT.

The chain employs TRBV7-3 and TRBJ2-7; 14 positions match TRBD2. The germline gives CDR1 SGHTA, CDR2 FQGTGA. The CDR3 consists of 15 residues. The junction had 6 bases not matched to a gene; V was cut back by 4 bases and J by 7 bases. In DNA form, the CDR3 reads TGTGCCAGCAGCTCGGGACTAGCGGGAGACAATGAGCAGTACTTC. Translation gives CASSSGLAGDNEQYF.

The chain links TRBV30 to TRBJ1-6; the match to TRBD1 covers 8 bases. V dropped 1 base and J dropped 10; count of bases not matched to a gene: 9. The CDR3 contains 15 residues. Germline assignment: CDR1 GTSNPN and CDR2 SVGIG (reference sequence). This CDR3 reads CAWSGGAGGASPLHF. The CDR3 coding sequence is TGTGCCTGGAGTGGAGGTGCAGGGGGCGCATCACCCCTCCACTTT.

The chain joins TRBV9 to TRBJ1-6; D is perhaps TRBD1 (5 bases). CDR3 size: 16 residues. Per the germline V gene, CDR1 is SGDLS and CDR2 is YYNGEE. Deletions cut 2 bases from V and 7 bases from J, with 16 bases between. CDR3 bases: TGTGCCAGCAGCGTGGATGCGGGGGGTGTGAATTCACCCCTCCACTTT. Encoded protein: CASSVDAGGVNSPLHF. Supplemented by reference TRBV9 and TRBJ1-6, the full variable domain reads DSGVTQTPKHLITATGQRVTLRCSPRSGDLSVYWYQQSLDQGLQFLIQYYNGEERAKGNILERFSAQQFPDLHSELNLSSLELGDSALYFCASSVDAGGVNSPLHFGNGTRLTVT.

This clone showed up just a few times. V is TRBV27 and J is TRBJ2-1; 7 positions agree with TRBD2. In germline, CDR1 is MNHEY, CDR2 SMNVEV (reference sequence). V trimming: 7 bases; J trimming: 9 bases; junction bases outside the gene matches: 3. The length of the CDR3 is 11 residues. CDR3 bases: TGTGCCAGCACCCGGGGGGTTGAGCAGTTCTTC. Translated, it gives CASTRGVEQFF.

The chain links TRBV5-1 to TRBJ1-3; 8 bases match TRBD1. The V gene's germline CDR1 is SGHRS and CDR2 YFSETQ. The CDR3 has 13 residues. V lost 5 bases and J lost 6; bases outside the gene matches: 4. The CDR3 reads CASRSGGENTIYF. The CDR3 bases are TGCGCCAGCAGGTCAGGGGGCGAAAACACCATATATTTT.

This chain links TRBV28 with TRBJ2-5, with a tentative D call TRBD1 (5 bases). Trimming pared 3 bases from V and 5 bases from J, leaving 16 bases between. In germline, CDR1 is MDHEN, CDR2 SYDVKM. This CDR3 is 15 amino acids long. In DNA form, the CDR3 reads TGTGCCAGCAGTTTGCGGTGGGGCGCGAGGGAGACCCAGTACTTC. It yields the protein CASSLRWGARETQYF.